These 5 T cell receptor beta chains were sequenced from one sample in a study of T-cell memory formation after mild COVID-19. TCRdb re-called the 5' RACE reads with MiXCR, one entry per CDR3 protein. Of about 350,000 distinct CDR3 sequences in the sample, 20% to 25% were seen once. Source material: PBMCs or a T cell subset sorted from them (not recorded which). These receptors all come from a man between 18 and 29 years old who had mild COVID-19 (a few samples of this study predate the infection). Cell type and time point are not known.

V is TRBV5-1 and J is TRBJ2-7, with 9 bases matching TRBD2. With 4 bases clipped from V and 3 bases from J, the junction kept 11 bases outside the gene matches. The CDR3 sequence is 16 residues long. Germline V gene lookup returns CDR1 SGHRS and CDR2 YFSETQ. CDR3 bases: TGCGCCAGCAGCCGCGGCTTTGCGGGGGGGTACTACGAGCAGTACTTC. Translation: CASSRGFAGGYYEQYF.

The chain is built from TRBV6-5 and TRBJ1-2; D unclear. With 7 bases removed from V and 3 bases from J, the gap between germline ends came to 12 bases. The CDR3 is 13 residues long. The germline V gene encodes CDR1 MNHEY and CDR2 SVGAGI. The CDR3 here is CASTPGRDYGYTF. The CDR3 DNA reads as TGTGCCAGCACCCCAGGACGGGACTATGGCTACACCTTC.

This clonotype was seen a handful of times. V usage is TRBV7-9 and J usage is TRBJ2-1, with TRBD2 matching over 9 bases. The CDR3 extends over 16 amino acids. Unmatched junction bases numbered 5, after V lost 1 base and J lost 4 bases. From germline, CDR1 is SEHNR and CDR2 FQNEAQ (reference sequence). The CDR3 reads CASSLVIAGVYNEQFF. In DNA, the CDR3 is TGTGCCAGCAGCTTAGTAATAGCGGGGGTGTACAATGAGCAGTTCTTC.

This clonotype turned up a few times. The gene calls are TRBV7-2 and TRBJ2-3; 11 bases match TRBD2. Germline V gene sequence: CDR1 SGHTA, CDR2 FQGNSA. The ends lost 5 bases at V and 6 bases at J; junction bases unmatched: 10. CDR3 length: 16 residues. The CDR3 here is CASSPYLAGGLDTQYF. In DNA form, the CDR3 reads TGTGCCAGCAGCCCTTATCTAGCGGGGGGCTTGGATACGCAGTATTTT.

This clonotype occurred a few times. This chain connects TRBV11-2 to TRBJ2-3; tentatively, D is TRBD2 (6 bases). CDR1 is SGHAT, CDR2 FQNNGV, per germline. The CDR3 runs 15 residues. Trimming left V 3 bases short and J 4 bases short, with 14 bases between. The CDR3, as DNA: TGTGCCAGCAGCTTTGGGGGGAGGCCACCAGATACGCAGTATTTT. Encoded protein: CASSFGGRPPDTQYF.